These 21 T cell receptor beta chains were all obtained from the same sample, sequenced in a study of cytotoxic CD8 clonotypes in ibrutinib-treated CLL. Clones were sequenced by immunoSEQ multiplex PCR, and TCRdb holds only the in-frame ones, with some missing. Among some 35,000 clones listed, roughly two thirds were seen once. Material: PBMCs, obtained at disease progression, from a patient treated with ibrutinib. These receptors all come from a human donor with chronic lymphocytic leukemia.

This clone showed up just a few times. CDR3 residues: CASSVQASGNTIYF. DNA of the CDR3: TGTGCCAGCAGCGTACAGGCCTCTGGAAACACCATATATTTT. This chain joins TRBV9 and TRBJ1-3; no firm D call. Germline assignment: CDR1 SGDLS and CDR2 YYNGEE. The CDR3 extends over 14 amino acids. V lost 1 base and J 0 bases, leaving 5 bases between the germline ends.

CDR3 sequence: CASGKGGNTEAFF. CDR3 bases: TGTGCCAGCGGTAAGGGGGGGAACACTGAAGCTTTCTTT. The J gene is TRBJ1-1, the V gene TRBV2; tentative D call: TRBD1 (6 bases). CDR1 and CDR2 from the germline V gene are SNHLY and FYNNEI. This CDR3 is built from 13 residues. V was clipped by 8 bases and J by 1 base, with 11 bases between them.

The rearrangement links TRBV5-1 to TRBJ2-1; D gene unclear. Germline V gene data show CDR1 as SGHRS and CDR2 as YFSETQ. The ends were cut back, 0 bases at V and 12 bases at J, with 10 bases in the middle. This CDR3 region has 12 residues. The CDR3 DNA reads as TGCGCCAGCAGCTTGGGGGCTACCGTGCAGTTCTTC. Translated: CASSLGATVQFF.

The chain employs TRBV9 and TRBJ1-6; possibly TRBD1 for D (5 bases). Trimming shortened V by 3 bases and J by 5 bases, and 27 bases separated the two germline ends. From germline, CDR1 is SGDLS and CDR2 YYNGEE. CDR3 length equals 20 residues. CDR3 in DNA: TGTGCCAGCAGCGCCCGGGAGGGCAGGGTTAATCCCCCAAATAATTCACCCCTCCACTTT. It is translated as CASSAREGRVNPPNNSPLHF.

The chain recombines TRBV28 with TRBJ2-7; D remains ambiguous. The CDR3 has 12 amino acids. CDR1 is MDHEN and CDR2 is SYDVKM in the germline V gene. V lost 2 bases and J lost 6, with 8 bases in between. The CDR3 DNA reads TGTGCCAGCAGTTTAAACCCATCCGAGCAGTACTTC. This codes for CASSLNPSEQYF.

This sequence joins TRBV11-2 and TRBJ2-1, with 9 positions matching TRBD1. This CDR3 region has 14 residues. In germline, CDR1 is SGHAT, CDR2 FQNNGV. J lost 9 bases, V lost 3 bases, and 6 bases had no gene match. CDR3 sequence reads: CASSFGTGRVEQFF. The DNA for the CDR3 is TGTGCCAGCAGCTTCGGGACAGGGAGAGTTGAGCAGTTCTTC.

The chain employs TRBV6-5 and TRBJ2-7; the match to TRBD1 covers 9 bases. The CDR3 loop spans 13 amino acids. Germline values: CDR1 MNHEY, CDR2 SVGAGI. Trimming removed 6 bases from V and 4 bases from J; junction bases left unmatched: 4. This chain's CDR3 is CASSSGQGYEQYF. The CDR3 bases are TGTGCCAGCAGCTCGGGACAGGGATACGAGCAGTACTTC.

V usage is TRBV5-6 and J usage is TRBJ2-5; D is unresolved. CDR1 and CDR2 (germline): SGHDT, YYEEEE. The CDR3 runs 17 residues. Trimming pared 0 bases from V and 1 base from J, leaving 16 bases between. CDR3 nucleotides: TGTGCCAGCAGCTTGGGCGCTCTCAAGACCCTCCAAGAGACCCAGTACTTC. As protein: CASSLGALKTLQETQYF.

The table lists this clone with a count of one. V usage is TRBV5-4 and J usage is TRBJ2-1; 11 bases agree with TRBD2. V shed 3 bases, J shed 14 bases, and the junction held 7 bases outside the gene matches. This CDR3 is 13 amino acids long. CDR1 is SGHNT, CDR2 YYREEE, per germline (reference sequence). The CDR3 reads CASSSLAGGPEFF. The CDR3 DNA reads TGTGCCAGCAGCTCGCTAGCGGGGGGCCCTGAGTTCTTC.

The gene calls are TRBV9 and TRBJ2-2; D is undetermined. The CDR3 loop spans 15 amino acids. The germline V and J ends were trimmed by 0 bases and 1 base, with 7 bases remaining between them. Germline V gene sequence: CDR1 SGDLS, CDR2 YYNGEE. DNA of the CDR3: TGTGCCAGCAGCGTAGGGAGTGAGAACACCGGGGAGCTGTTTTTT. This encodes CASSVGSENTGELFF.

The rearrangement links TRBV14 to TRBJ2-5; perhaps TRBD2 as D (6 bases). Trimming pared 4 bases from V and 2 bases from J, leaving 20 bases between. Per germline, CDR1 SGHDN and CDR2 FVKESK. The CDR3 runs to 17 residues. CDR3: CASSLTGTLGGQETQYF. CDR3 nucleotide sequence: TGTGCCAGCAGCCTGACCGGGACCCTGGGGGGTCAAGAGACCCAGTACTTC.

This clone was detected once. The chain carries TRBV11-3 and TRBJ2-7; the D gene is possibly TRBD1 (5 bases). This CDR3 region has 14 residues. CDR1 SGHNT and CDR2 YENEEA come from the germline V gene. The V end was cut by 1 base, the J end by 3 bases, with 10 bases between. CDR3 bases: TGTGCCAGCAGCTTAGCGCAGGGCGGCTACGAGCAGTACTTC. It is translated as CASSLAQGGYEQYF.

This chain's CDR3 is CASSLGRQGFNGYTF. The CDR3 DNA reads as TGTGCCAGCAGCTTGGGGAGACAGGGATTTAATGGCTACACCTTC. The rearrangement links TRBV5-6 to TRBJ1-2; 7 bases line up with TRBD1. V dropped 0 bases and J dropped 6; count of bases not matched to a gene: 8. There are 15 residues in the CDR3. The germline gives CDR1 SGHDT, CDR2 YYEEEE.

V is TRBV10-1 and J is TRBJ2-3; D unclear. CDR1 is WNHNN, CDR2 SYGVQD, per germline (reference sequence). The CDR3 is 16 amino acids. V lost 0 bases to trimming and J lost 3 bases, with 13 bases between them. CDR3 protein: CASSESRTFWTDTQYF. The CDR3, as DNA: TGCGCCAGCAGTGAGTCGAGGACCTTCTGGACAGATACGCAGTATTTT.

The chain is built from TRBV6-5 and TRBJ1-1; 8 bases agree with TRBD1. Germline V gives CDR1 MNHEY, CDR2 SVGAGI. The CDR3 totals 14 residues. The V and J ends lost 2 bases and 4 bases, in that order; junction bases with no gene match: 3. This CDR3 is CASSYTTGVTEAFF. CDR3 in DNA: TGTGCCAGCAGTTACACGACAGGGGTCACTGAAGCTTTCTTT.

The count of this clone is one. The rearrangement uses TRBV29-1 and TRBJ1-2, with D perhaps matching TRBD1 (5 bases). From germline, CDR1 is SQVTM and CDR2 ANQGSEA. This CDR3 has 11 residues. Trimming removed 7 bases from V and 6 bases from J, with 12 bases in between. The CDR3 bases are TGCAGCGGGCAGGGTGACGATGGCTACACCTTC. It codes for CSGQGDDGYTF.

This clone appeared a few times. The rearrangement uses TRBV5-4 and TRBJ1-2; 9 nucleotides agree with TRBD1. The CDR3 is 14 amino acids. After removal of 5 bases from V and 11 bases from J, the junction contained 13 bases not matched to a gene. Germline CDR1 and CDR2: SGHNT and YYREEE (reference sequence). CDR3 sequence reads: CASRTGTGRSGYTF. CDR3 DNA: TGTGCCAGCAGGACCGGGACAGGGCGTAGTGGGTACACCTTC.

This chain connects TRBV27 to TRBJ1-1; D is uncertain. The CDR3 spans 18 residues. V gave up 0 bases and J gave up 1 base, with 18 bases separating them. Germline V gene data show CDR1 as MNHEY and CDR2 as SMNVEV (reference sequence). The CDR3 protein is CASSLSKSLLGPNTEAFF. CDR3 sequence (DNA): TGTGCCAGCAGTTTATCCAAATCGCTGCTTGGGCCGAACACTGAAGCTTTCTTT.

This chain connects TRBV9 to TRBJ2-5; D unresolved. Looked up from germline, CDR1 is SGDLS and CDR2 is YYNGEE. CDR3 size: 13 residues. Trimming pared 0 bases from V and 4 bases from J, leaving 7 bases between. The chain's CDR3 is CASSVGVGETQYF. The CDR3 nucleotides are TGTGCCAGCAGCGTAGGGGTTGGAGAGACCCAGTACTTC.

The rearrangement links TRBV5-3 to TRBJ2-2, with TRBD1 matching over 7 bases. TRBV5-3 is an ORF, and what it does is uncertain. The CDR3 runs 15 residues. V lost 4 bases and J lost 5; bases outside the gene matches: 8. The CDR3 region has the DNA TGTGCCAGAAGCCTGACGGGACAGAAGACCGGGGAGCTGTTTTTT. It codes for CARSLTGQKTGELFF.

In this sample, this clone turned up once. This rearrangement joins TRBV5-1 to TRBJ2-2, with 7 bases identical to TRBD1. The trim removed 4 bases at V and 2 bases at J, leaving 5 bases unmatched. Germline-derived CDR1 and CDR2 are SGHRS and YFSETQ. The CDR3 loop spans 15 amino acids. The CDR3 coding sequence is TGCGCCAGCAGCCTCGGGACAGCCAACACCGGGGAGCTGTTTTTT. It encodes CASSLGTANTGELFF.